The entry that follows covers one T cell receptor beta chain sequence. Its cognate antigen is unknown. This entry comes from a study of identical twins' blood T cells. Background on the study: Roughly 50 million reads covered roughly six alpha-chain and roughly six beta-chain libraries.

Study-wide findings and caveats: Twins shared more top CDR3 clonotypes than unrelated donors did.

Germline CDR1 MNHNS, CDR2 SASEGT. The V gene lost 7 bases and the J gene lost 8 bases, with 18 bases spanning the gap. The CDR3 consists of 14 residues. TCRdb recomputed calls from the 5' RACE reads with MiXCR, one row per CDR3 protein. The profile shows fewer than 450,000 distinct CDR3 sequences, roughly 30% of them singletons. This chain connects TRBV6-1 to TRBJ2-1, with D perhaps matching TRBD2 (5 bases). The sequenced material came from PBMCs. The source of this sequence is a woman aged 18-55 years in good health. CDR3 residues: CASIPLGRGDEQFF. The CDR3 DNA sequence: TGTGCCAGCATCCCCCTGGGGAGAGGCGATGAGCAGTTCTTC.